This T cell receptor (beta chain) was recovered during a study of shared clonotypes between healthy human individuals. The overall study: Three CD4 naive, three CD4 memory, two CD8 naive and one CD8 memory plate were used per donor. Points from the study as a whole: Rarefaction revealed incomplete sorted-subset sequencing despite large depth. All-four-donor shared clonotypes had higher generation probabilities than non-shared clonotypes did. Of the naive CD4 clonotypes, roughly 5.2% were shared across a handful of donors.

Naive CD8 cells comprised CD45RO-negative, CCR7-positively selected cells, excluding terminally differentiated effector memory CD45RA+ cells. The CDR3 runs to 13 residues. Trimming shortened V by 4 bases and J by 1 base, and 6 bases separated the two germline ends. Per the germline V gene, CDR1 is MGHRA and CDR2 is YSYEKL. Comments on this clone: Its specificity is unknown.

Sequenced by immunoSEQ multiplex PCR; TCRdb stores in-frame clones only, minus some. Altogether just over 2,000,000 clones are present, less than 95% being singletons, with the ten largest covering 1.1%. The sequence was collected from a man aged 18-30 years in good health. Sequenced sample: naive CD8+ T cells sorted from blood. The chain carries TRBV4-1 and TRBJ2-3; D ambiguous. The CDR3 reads CASSPPRTDTQYF. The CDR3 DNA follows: TGCGCCAGCAGCCCACCTCGCACAGATACGCAGTATTTT.